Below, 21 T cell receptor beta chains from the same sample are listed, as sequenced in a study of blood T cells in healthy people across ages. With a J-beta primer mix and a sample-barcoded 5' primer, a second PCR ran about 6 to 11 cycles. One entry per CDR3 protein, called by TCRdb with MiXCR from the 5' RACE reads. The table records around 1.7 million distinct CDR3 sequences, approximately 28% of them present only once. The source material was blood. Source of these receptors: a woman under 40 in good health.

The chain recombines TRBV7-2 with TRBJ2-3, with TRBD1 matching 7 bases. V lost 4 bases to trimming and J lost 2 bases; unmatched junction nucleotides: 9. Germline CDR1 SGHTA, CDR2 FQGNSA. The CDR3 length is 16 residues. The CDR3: CASSSRGGEVTDTQYF. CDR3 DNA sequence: TGTGCCAGCAGCTCAAGAGGGGGCGAAGTCACAGATACGCAGTATTTT.

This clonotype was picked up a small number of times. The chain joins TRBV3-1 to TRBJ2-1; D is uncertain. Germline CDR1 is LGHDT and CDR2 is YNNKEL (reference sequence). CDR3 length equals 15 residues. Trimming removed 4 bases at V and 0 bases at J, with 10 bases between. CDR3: CASSRNIGSYNEQFF. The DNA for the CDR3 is TGTGCCAGCAGCCGTAACATAGGCTCCTACAATGAGCAGTTCTTC.

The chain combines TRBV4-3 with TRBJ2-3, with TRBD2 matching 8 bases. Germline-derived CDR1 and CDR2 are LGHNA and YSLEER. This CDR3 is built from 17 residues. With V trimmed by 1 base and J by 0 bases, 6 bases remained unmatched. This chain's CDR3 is CASSQGTSPASTDTQYF. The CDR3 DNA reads TGCGCCAGCAGCCAAGGGACTAGCCCCGCGAGCACAGATACGCAGTATTTT.

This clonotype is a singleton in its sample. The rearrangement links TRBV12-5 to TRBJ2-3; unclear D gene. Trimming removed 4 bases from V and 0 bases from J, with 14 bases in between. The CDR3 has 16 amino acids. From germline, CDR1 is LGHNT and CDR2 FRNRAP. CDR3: CASGSDLGRSTDTQYF. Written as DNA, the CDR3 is TGTGCTAGTGGTTCTGACTTAGGAAGGAGCACAGATACGCAGTATTTT.

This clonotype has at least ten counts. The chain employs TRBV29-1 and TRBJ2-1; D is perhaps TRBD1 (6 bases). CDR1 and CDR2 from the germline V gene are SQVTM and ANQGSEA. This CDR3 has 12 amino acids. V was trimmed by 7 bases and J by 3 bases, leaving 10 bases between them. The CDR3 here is CSGEDSYNEQFF. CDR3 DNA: TGCAGCGGCGAGGACAGCTACAATGAGCAGTTCTTC.

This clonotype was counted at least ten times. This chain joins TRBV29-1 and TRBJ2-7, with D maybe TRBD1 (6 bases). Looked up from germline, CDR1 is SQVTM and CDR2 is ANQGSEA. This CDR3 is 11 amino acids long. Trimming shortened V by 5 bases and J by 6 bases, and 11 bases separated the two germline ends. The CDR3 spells CSVSDSREQYF. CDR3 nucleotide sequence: TGCAGCGTTTCGGACAGTCGCGAGCAGTACTTC.

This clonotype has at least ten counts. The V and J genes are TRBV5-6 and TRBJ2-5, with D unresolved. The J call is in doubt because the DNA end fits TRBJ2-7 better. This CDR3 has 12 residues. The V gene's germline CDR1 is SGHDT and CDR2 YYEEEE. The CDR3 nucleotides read TGTGCCAGCAGCTTGAGTACAGCCGAGCAGTACTTC. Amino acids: CASSLSTAEQYF.

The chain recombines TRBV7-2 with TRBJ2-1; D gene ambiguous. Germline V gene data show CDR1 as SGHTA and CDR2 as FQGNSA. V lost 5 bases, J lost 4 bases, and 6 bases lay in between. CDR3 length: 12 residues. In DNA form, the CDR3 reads TGTGCCAGCAGCAAATCATACAATGAGCAGTTCTTC. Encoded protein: CASSKSYNEQFF.

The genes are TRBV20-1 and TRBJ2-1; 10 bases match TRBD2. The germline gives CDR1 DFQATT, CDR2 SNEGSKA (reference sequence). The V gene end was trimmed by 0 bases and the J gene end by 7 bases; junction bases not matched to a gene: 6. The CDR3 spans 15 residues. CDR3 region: CSARDWGLAPNEQFF. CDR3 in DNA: TGCAGTGCTAGAGATTGGGGACTAGCGCCGAATGAGCAGTTCTTC.

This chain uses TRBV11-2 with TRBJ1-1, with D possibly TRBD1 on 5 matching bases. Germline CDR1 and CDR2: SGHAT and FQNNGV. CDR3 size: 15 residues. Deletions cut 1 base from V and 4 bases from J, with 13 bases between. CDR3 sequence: CASSLAGRRVTEAFF. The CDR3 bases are TGTGCCAGCAGCTTAGCGGGGCGACGTGTCACTGAAGCTTTCTTT.

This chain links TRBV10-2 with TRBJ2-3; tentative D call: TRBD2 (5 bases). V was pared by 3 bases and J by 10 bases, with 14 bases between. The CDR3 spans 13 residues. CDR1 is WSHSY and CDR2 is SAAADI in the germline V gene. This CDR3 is CASSDRDKPPQYF. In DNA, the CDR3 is TGCGCCAGCAGTGATCGGGATAAACCCCCGCAGTATTTT.

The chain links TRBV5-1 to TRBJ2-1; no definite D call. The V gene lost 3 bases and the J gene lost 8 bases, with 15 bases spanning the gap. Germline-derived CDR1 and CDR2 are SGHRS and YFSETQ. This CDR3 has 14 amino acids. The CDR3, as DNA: TGCGCCAGCAGCTGGGCGACGGCGTCCCATGAGCAGTTCTTC. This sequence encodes CASSWATASHEQFF.

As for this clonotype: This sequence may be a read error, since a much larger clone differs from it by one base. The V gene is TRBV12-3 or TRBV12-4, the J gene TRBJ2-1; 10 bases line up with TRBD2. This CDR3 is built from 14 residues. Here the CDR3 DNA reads TGTACCAGCACCCGGACTAGCGGCTACAATGAGCAGTTCTTC. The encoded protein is CTSTRTSGYNEQFF.

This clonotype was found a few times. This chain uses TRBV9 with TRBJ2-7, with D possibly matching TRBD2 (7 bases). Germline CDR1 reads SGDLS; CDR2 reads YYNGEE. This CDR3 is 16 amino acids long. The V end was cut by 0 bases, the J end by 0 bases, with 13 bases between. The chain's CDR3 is CASSVGGGDTSYEQYF. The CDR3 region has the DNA TGTGCCAGCAGCGTAGGGGGGGGGGACACCTCCTACGAGCAGTACTTC.

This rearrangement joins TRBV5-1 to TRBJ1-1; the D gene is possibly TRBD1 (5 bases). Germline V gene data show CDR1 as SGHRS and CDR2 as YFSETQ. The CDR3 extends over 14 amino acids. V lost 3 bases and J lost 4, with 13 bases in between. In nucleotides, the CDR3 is TGCGCCAGCAGCTCCCTGACAGCCCCCACTGAAGCTTTCTTT. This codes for CASSSLTAPTEAFF.

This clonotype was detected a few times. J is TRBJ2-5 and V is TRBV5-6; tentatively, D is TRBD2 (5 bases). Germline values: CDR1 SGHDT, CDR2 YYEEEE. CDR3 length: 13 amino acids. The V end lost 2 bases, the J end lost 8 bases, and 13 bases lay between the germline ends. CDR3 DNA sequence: TGTGCCAGCAGCTTCACAGAGCGGCCCACCCAGTACTTC. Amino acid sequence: CASSFTERPTQYF.

As DNA, the CDR3 is TGTGCCAGCAGCCTACAGCAAAATCAGCCCCAGCATTTT. Translated, it gives CASSLQQNQPQHF. This chain connects TRBV6-5 to TRBJ1-5; the D is unclear. Between the trimmed V and J ends, which lost 6 bases and 4 bases, there was a span of 10 bases. This CDR3 has 13 residues. Germline lookup yields CDR1 MNHEY and CDR2 SVGAGI.

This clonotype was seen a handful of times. The CDR3 sequence is CSAREWAASAPNYGYTF. CDR3 sequence (DNA): TGCAGTGCTAGAGAATGGGCCGCCTCAGCCCCAAACTATGGCTACACCTTC. The chain carries TRBV20-1 and TRBJ1-2; D gene uncertain. Trimming took off 0 bases at V and 2 bases at J, with 19 bases between the two ends. This CDR3 is 17 amino acids long. Looked up from germline, CDR1 is DFQATT and CDR2 is SNEGSKA (reference sequence).

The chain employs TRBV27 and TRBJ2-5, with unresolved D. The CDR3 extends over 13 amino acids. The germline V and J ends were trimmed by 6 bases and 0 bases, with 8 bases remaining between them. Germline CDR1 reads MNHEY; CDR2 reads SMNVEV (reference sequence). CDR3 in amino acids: CASRKQHQETQYF. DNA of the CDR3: TGTGCCAGCAGAAAACAGCACCAAGAGACCCAGTACTTC.

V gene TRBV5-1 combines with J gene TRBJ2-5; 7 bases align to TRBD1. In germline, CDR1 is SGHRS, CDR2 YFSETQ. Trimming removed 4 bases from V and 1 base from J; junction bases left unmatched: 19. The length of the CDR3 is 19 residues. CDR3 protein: CASSLGLLTGKGAQETQYF. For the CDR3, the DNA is TGCGCCAGCAGCCTAGGCCTCCTGACAGGGAAGGGGGCCCAAGAGACCCAGTACTTC.

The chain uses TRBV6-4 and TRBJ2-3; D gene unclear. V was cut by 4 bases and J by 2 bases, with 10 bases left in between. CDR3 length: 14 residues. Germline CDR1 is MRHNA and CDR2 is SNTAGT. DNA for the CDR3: TGTGCCAGCAGTGTAGACGGACCCACAGATACGCAGTATTTT. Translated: CASSVDGPTDTQYF.